The 16 T cell receptor beta chains given below trace back to one sample, sequenced in a study of kidney transplant recipient with SARS-CoV-2 infection. Each CDR3 protein gets one entry after TCRdb re-called the reads with MiXCR. The sample has 200,000 to 300,000 distinct CDR3 sequences, under 30% seen once. Material: a blood sample, obtained at baseline and on day 111 from a kidney transplant recipient. These receptor sequences come from a male patient in his 30s who had COVID-19 and was a kidney transplant recipient. Part of the T cell pool may stem from the graft donor.

This clonotype was seen many times. This chain uses TRBV5-8 with TRBJ2-4; 8 nucleotides align to TRBD1. After removal of 10 bases from V and 3 bases from J, the junction contained 6 bases not matched to a gene. Per the germline V gene, CDR1 is SGHTS and CDR2 is YDEGEE. The CDR3 extends over 13 amino acids. The CDR3 DNA follows: TGTGCCCCGGGCGGGACAGGCAAAAACATTCAGTACTTC. Translated, it gives CAPGGTGKNIQYF.

Turning to this clonotype: This may arise from a read error, as a much more abundant clone is one base away. This chain joins TRBV28 and TRBJ1-2; D is unresolved. Germline assignment: CDR1 MDHEN and CDR2 SYDVKM. The CDR3 contains 12 residues. Between the trimmed V and J ends, which lost 11 bases and 2 bases, there was a span of 12 bases. CDR3 sequence reads: CAGQDGNYGYTF. CDR3 nucleotide sequence: TGTGCCGGCCAGGACGGGAACTATGGCTACACCTTC.

Notes on this clonotype: A clone one base away is much larger, so this may be a read error. The chain couples TRBV3-1 to TRBJ1-2; no clear D. The CDR3 loop spans 17 amino acids. Looked up from germline, CDR1 is LGHDT and CDR2 is YNNKEL (reference sequence). Trimming removed 5 bases at V and 4 bases at J, with 23 bases between. The CDR3 sequence is CASSAQAALRKTYGYTF. In DNA, the CDR3 is TGTGCCAGCAGCGCTCAGGCCGCCCTTCGAAAGACCTATGGCTACACCTTC. The full variable domain, its missing parts supplied by reference TRBV3-1 and TRBJ1-2, is DTAVSQTPKYLVTQMGNDKSIKCEQNLGHDTMYWYKQDSKKFLKIMFSYNNKELIINETVPNRFSPKSPDKAHLNLHINSLELGDSAVYFCASSAQAALRKTYGYTFGSGTRLTVV.

Worth noting for this clonotype: A much larger clone sits a single nucleotide away, making a read error possible. The chain joins TRBV27 to TRBJ1-4; perhaps TRBD1 as D (5 bases). CDR3 length: 15 residues. Germline-derived CDR1 and CDR2 are MNHEY and SMNVEV (reference sequence). CDR3 protein: CARSFQAGGNEKLFF. CDR3 in DNA: TGTGCCCGCAGTTTCCAGGCGGGGGGTAATGAAAAACTGTTTTTT.

Many counts were recorded for this clonotype. The V gene is TRBV4-1, the J gene TRBJ2-3, with 8 bases that match TRBD2. V lost 4 bases to trimming and J lost 4 bases; unmatched junction nucleotides: 16. Germline CDR1 is MGHRA and CDR2 is YSYEKL. The CDR3 spans 18 residues. The CDR3 DNA reads TGCGCCAGCAGCCGTTTCAGGTCGAGCGGGAGAGTTCCAGATACGCAGTATTTT. This translates into CASSRFRSSGRVPDTQYF.

This clonotype was recorded at least ten times. The CDR3 coding sequence is TGTGCCAGCAGTTTTAGATCGCGGACCTTAGCGGGAGTTCTTCTAGGGGAGCTGTTTTTT. It yields the protein CASSFRSRTLAGVLLGELFF. This chain connects TRBV12-3 or TRBV12-4 to TRBJ2-2; 9 bases agree with TRBD2. This CDR3 is built from 20 residues. Trimming at V came to 3 bases and at J to 8 bases, leaving 22 bases not matched to a gene.

As regards this clonotype: This sequence may be a read error, since a much larger clone differs from it by one base. The chain employs TRBV6-9 and TRBJ1-2; D is unclear. The V end was cut by 5 bases, the J end by 4 bases, with 23 bases between. Germline V CDR1 and CDR2: MNHGY, SVAAGI. This CDR3 is built from 17 residues. The CDR3 DNA follows: TGTGCCAGCAGTAGCTCTTGGCCTTACGGAAAGACCTATGGCTACACCTTC. It translates to CASSSSWPYGKTYGYTF.

In this sample, this clonotype turned up many times. The V gene is TRBV7-2, the J gene TRBJ2-3; D remains unclear. Trimming left V 5 bases short and J 6 bases short, with 12 bases between. Germline assignment: CDR1 SGHTA and CDR2 FQGNSA. The CDR3 has 13 residues. The CDR3 DNA follows: TGTGCCAGCAGCACCGGGCCGAGGGATACGCAGTATTTT. This translates into CASSTGPRDTQYF.

This chain joins TRBV12-3 or TRBV12-4 and TRBJ1-5, with D possibly matching TRBD1 (5 bases). The CDR3 length is 15 residues. The DNA of the CDR3 is TGTACCGGCAGCCAAAACTCAGGGACCAATCAGCCCCAGCATTTT. This encodes CTGSQNSGTNQPQHF.

This clonotype was seen ten or more times. The chain is built from TRBV5-6 and TRBJ2-7; D is undetermined. Trimming shortened V by 0 bases and J by 1 base, and 5 bases separated the two germline ends. This CDR3 spans 13 amino acids. Germline CDR1 is SGHDT and CDR2 is YYEEEE. In nucleotides, the CDR3 is TGTGCCAGCAGCTTGGCTTCATCCTACGAGCAGTACTTC. Its protein product is CASSLASSYEQYF.

This clonotype was seen repeatedly, ten times or more. The chain links TRBV27 to TRBJ2-7, with a possible D match to TRBD2 (6 bases). V lost 1 base and J 3 bases, leaving 10 bases between the germline ends. Germline V gene data show CDR1 as MNHEY and CDR2 as SMNVEV (reference sequence). The CDR3 is made up of 14 amino acids. The CDR3 region is CASSLLAADYEQYF. CDR3 DNA sequence: TGTGCCAGCAGTTTATTAGCGGCTGACTACGAGCAGTACTTC.

This clonotype was recorded many times. V and J are TRBV7-3 and TRBJ2-6; D might be TRBD2 (5 bases). V lost 5 bases and J lost 2, with 16 bases in between. The CDR3 sequence is 17 residues long. Germline CDR1 is SGHTA and CDR2 is FQGTGA. Here the CDR3 reads CASSPGSGRAGANVLTF. The DNA for the CDR3 is TGTGCCAGCAGCCCCGGTTCTGGGCGGGCTGGGGCCAACGTCCTGACTTTC.

This clonotype appeared many times. This sequence joins TRBV27 and TRBJ1-1; 7 nucleotides match TRBD1. The CDR3 totals 13 residues. J was trimmed by 7 bases and V by 6 bases; bases with no gene match: 8. Germline V gene sequence: CDR1 MNHEY, CDR2 SMNVEV (reference sequence). CDR3 in DNA: TGTGCCAGCAGCCTCAGGGGGGGTAGTGAAGCTTTCTTT. Protein: CASSLRGGSEAFF.

A word on this clonotype: The likely explanation is a read error, given a far larger clone one base away. In DNA, the CDR3 is TGTGCCAGCAGCTTAGTGACAGGGGGGGCGGGAGAGCAGTACTTC. This gives the protein CASSLVTGGAGEQYF. The gene calls are TRBV7-9 and TRBJ2-6, with TRBD1 matching 9 bases. The end of the DNA is better explained by TRBJ2-7, so the J call may be wrong. The CDR3 totals 15 residues. Germline V gene sequence: CDR1 SEHNR, CDR2 FQNEAQ (reference sequence).

The chain is built from TRBV9 and TRBJ2-1; D gene unclear. Germline assignment: CDR1 SGDLS and CDR2 YYNGEE. With 3 bases removed from V and 0 bases from J, the gap between germline ends came to 4 bases. This CDR3 spans 13 amino acids. CDR3 nucleotides: TGTGCCAGCAGCGCGAGCTCCTACAATGAGCAGTTCTTC. This gives the protein CASSASSYNEQFF.

Only a few counts were recorded for this clonotype. This chain joins TRBV14 and TRBJ2-3, with 13 bases that match TRBD2. CDR1 SGHDN and CDR2 FVKESK come from the germline V gene. V was clipped by 5 bases and J by 2 bases; unmatched bases: 1. This CDR3 has 15 residues. Here the CDR3 DNA reads TGTGCCAGCAGCGGACTAGCGGGGGTCACAGATACGCAGTATTTT. It is translated as CASSGLAGVTDTQYF.